This T cell receptor beta chain originates from a study of cytomegalovirus exposure and HLA in healthy donors. The germline V gene encodes CDR1 LGHNT and CDR2 FRNRAP. The V segment lost 5 bases and the J segment 7 bases; nucleotides outside the gene matches: 1. The CDR3 extends over 11 amino acids. Comment on this clone: Other DNA sequences within the sample encode an identical CDR3.

The table came from immunoSEQ multiplex PCR; TCRdb's copy has only in-frame clones and leaves some out. The sample holds some 88,000 clones; 96% are singletons and the top ten take roughly 0.78%. The receptor was isolated from a man aged 18-30 years in good health and CMV-seronegative. Sequenced: PBMCs. This chain links TRBV12-5 with TRBJ1-1, with 7 bases aligning to TRBD1. CDR3 loop: CASGRDSEAFF. The CDR3 DNA follows: TGTGCTAGTGGTCGGGACAGTGAAGCTTTCTTT.